What follows describes a single T cell receptor beta chain. The antigen is unknown. The TCRbeta library incorporated unique molecular identifiers. TCRdb ran MiXCR on the PCR reads and lists one entry per CDR3 protein. The sample has hundreds of thousands of distinct CDR3 sequences, more than 20% seen once. The record originates from a study of T-cell reconstitution after alpha-beta-depleted transplantation in children. Study-wide results and caveats: After one year, T-cell counts and TCRbeta diversity mostly came from new T cells. It was surviving recipient T cells and thymic progenitors that gave some patients high TCRbeta diversity at day 60. The origin of alpha-beta T cells about two months after transplant was reportedly several hundred expanded graft clones.

Germline trimming cut 0 bases from V and 2 bases from J; bases unmatched to any gene: 6. The V gene's germline CDR1 is SQVTM and CDR2 ANQGSEA. The CDR3 runs 15 residues. Sequenced here: PBMCs, mostly from graft donor cells, sampled 360 days after TCRalphabeta/CD19-depleted stem cell transplant. This sequence joins TRBV29-1 and TRBJ2-7; the match to TRBD1 covers 8 bases. The sequence derives from a female patient aged 2 to 10 who had a stem cell transplant for congenital amegakaryocytic thrombocytopenia, so the T cells may come from the graft donor. CDR3 region: CSVEDPTGEPYEQYF. CDR3 coding DNA: TGCAGCGTTGAAGATCCGACAGGGGAACCCTACGAGCAGTACTTC.